Listed below are T cell receptor beta chains from one sample, sequenced in a study of shared clonotypes between healthy human individuals. Profiling relied on immunoSEQ multiplex PCR, and the TCRdb table lists in-frame clones only, not all of them. The repertoire holds nearly 2 million clones, with about 95% as singletons. Sequencing was done on a sample of naive CD8+ T cells sorted from blood. Every receptor here comes from a man in his late teens or twenties in good health. Both conserved end residues are part of each CDR3. Not all rows give a size; the values are once, few, many and, for expanded clones, a class.

clone_size: NA; v_call: TRBV4-1; cdr3_aa: CASSQGELAGPGELFF
clone_size: NA; v_call: TRBV27; cdr3_aa: CASSFTPPGRNTIYF
clone_size: once; v_call: TRBV9; cdr3_aa: CASSVAMGPMNYGYTF
clone_size: NA; v_call: TRBV5-5; cdr3_aa: CASSDRDGISSYEQYF
clone_size: NA; v_call: TRBV29-1; cdr3_aa: CSALQGYEQYF
clone_size: NA; v_call: TRBV7-9; cdr3_aa: CASSFGTSGSTDTQYF
clone_size: NA; v_call: TRBV2; cdr3_aa: CASSEHRGLNEKLFF
clone_size: NA; v_call: TRBV2; cdr3_aa: CASSESGQGLNSPLHF
clone_size: NA; v_call: TRBV19; cdr3_aa: CASSMWAGKDTGELFF
clone_size: NA; v_call: TRBV9; cdr3_aa: CASSGGREQYF
clone_size: NA; v_call: TRBV7-9; cdr3_aa: CASSLVYGEAFF
clone_size: NA; v_call: TRBV15; cdr3_aa: CATSRAPEGSGNTIYF
clone_size: NA; v_call: TRBV10-3; cdr3_aa: CAISGTGGGYEQYF
clone_size: NA; v_call: TRBV7-9; cdr3_aa: CASTLALGSGIPYGYTF
clone_size: NA; v_call: TRBV9; cdr3_aa: CASSVDWADTQYF
clone_size: NA; v_call: TRBV6-1; cdr3_aa: CASSEYLNTEAFF
clone_size: NA; v_call: TRBV11-2; cdr3_aa: CASSLGMGPLMETQYF
clone_size: NA; v_call: TRBV29-1; cdr3_aa: CSVHLTSATSYEQYF
clone_size: NA; v_call: TRBV25-1; cdr3_aa: CASTSGTINTDTQYF
clone_size: NA; v_call: TRBV5-1; cdr3_aa: CASSLEPAYNEQFF
clone_size: NA; v_call: TRBV9; cdr3_aa: CASSVDGRTDTQYF
clone_size: NA; v_call: TRBV7-2; cdr3_aa: CASSLELAGLSTDTQYF
clone_size: NA; v_call: TRBV6-5; cdr3_aa: CASSYDAETYEQYF
clone_size: NA; v_call: TRBV6-1; cdr3_aa: CASSELGTGDWDNSPLHF
clone_size: once; v_call: TRBV5-6; cdr3_aa: CASSLFTLGDYGYTF
clone_size: NA; v_call: TRBV4-3; cdr3_aa: CASSQETADSGTQYF
clone_size: NA; v_call: TRBV7-2; cdr3_aa: CASSFDVRYEQYF
clone_size: NA; v_call: TRBV9; cdr3_aa: CASSPRDGEHSPLHF
clone_size: NA; v_call: TRBV9; cdr3_aa: CASSDATSRDYGYTF
clone_size: NA; v_call: TRBV4-1; cdr3_aa: CASSQDGDRGSPLHF
clone_size: NA; v_call: TRBV5-1; cdr3_aa: CASSLEQGNEQYF
clone_size: NA; v_call: TRBV5-1; cdr3_aa: CASSPPTGFNEQYF
clone_size: once; v_call: TRBV4-3; cdr3_aa: CASSQDLETETQYF